Detailed here is one T cell receptor beta chain. Its antigen remains unknown. This entry belongs to a study of T cell responses to AZD1222 COVID-19 vaccine. Study findings and constraints: Only a handful of people who got AZD1222 tested seropositive at baseline. Repertoires were sampled only after the peak T cell response. Two AZD1222 administrations were followed by greater Spike-specific TCR breadth and depth. The donor cohort was predominantly white British with a female majority, and clonal diversity may have been underestimated.

TCRdb's copy holds only in-frame clones and misses some; the assay was immunoSEQ multiplex PCR. The table records some 130,000 clones, around 85% of them present only once. The germline CDR1 and CDR2 sequences are ENHRY and SYGVKD. The length of the CDR3 is 18 residues. With 0 bases removed from V and 0 bases from J, the gap between germline ends came to 15 bases. The clonotype was recovered from an adult in good health. The sample in question was peripheral blood, obtained on day 0 of AZD1222 vaccination. The chain has TRBV10-3 and TRBJ1-3; possible D gene TRBD1, 6 bases. CDR3 region: CAISESGGTRGSGNTIYF. DNA of the CDR3: TGTGCCATCAGTGAGTCGGGGGGCACAAGGGGCTCTGGAAACACCATATATTTT.